This T cell receptor beta chain is drawn from a study of Ad26.COV2.S vaccination and SARS-CoV-2 variants. The CDR3 totals 13 residues. V dropped 10 bases and J dropped 4 bases, with 16 bases sitting between them. Per germline, CDR1 SGHRS and CDR2 YFSETQ. Assay used: immunoSEQ multiplex PCR; TCRdb lists only in-frame clones, some missing. The sample holds hundreds of thousands of clones, 89% seen once. Treatment here: some 20 received Ad26.COV2.S at low or high dose, single or two shots; roughly five received placebo; per-sample allocation not given. Each sample was drawn 63 days after the first injection (of vaccine or placebo).

The sample here was peripheral blood, taken in a trial of Ad26.COV2.S vaccine versus placebo. The chain joins TRBV5-1 to TRBJ2-3; D unresolved. The receptor was isolated from a person between 18 and 59 years old who received the Ad26.COV2.S COVID-19 vaccine or a placebo. This CDR3 is CASGLGYADTQYF. The CDR3 nucleotides read TGCGCCTCCGGCCTCGGGTACGCAGATACGCAGTATTTT.